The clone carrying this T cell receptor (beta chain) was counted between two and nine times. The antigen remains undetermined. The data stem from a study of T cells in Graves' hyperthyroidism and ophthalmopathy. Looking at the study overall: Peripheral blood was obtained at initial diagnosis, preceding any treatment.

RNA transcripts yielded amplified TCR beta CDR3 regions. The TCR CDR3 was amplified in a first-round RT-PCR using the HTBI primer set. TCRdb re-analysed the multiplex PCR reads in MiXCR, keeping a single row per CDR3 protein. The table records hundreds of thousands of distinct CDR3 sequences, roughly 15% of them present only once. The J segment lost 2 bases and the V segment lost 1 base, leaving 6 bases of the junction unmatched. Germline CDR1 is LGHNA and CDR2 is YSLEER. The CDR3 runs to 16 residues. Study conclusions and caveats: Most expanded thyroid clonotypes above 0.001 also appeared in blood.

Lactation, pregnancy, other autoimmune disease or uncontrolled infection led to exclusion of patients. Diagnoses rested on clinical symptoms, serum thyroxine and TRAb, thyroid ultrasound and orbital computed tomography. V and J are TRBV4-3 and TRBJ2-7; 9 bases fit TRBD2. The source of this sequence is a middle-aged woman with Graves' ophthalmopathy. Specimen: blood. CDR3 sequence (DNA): TGCGCCAGCAGCCAAGGTCCAGCGGGGGGACCCTACGAGCAGTACTTC. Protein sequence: CASSQGPAGGPYEQYF.